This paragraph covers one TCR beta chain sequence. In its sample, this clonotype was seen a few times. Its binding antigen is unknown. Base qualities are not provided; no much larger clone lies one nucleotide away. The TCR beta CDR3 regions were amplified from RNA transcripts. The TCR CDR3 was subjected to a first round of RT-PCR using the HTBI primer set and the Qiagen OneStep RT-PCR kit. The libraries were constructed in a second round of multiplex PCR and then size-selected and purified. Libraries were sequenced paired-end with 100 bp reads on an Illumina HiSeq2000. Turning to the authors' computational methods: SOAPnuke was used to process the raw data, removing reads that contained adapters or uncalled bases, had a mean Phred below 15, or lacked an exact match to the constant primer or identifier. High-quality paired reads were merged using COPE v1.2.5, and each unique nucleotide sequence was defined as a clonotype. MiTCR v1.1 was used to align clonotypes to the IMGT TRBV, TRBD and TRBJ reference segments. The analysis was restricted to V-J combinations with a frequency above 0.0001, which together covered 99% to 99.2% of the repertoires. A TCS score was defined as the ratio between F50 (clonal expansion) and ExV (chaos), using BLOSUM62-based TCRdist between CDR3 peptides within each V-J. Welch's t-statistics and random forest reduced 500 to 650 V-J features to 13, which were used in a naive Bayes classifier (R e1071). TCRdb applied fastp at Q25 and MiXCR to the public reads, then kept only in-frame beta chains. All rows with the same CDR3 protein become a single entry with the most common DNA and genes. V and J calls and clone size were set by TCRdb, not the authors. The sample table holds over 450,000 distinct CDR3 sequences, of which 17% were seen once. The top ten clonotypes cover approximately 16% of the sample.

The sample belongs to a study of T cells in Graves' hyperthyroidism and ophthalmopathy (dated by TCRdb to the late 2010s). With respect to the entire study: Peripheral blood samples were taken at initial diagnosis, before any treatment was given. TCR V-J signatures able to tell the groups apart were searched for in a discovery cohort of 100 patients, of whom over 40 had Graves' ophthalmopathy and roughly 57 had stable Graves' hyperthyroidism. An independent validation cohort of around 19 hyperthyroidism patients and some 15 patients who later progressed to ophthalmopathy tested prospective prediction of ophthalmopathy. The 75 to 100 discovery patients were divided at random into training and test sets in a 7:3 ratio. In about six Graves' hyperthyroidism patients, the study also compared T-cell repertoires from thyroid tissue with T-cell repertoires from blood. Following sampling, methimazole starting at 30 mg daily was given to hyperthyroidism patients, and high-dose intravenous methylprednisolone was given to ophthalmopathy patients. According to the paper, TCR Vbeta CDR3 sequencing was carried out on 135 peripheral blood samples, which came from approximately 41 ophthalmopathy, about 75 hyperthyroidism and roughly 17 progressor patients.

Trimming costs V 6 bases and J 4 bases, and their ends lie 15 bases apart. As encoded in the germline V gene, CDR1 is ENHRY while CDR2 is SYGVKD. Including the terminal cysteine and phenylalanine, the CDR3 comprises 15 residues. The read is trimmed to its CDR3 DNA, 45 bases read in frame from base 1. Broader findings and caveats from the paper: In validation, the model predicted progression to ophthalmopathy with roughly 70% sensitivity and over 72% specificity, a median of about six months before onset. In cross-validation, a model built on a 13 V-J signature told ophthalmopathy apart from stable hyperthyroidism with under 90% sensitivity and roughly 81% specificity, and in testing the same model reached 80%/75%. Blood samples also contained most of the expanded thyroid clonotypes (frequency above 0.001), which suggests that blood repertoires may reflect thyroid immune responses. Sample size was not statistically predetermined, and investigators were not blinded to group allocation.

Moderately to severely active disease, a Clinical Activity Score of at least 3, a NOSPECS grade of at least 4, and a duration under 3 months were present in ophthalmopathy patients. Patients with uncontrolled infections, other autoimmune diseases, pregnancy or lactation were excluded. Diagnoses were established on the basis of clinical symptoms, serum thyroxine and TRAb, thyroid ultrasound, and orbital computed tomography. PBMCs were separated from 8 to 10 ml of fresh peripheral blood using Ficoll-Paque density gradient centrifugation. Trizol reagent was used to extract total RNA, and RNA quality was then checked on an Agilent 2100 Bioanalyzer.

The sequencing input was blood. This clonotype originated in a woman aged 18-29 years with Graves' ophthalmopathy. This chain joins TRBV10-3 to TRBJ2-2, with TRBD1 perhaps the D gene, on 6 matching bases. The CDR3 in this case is CAIREQGVGTGELFF. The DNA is TGTGCCATCAGAGAACAGGGTGTCGGCACCGGGGAGCTGTTTTTT.